What follows are 25 T cell receptor beta chains derived from one specimen sequenced in a study of metastatic and nonmetastatic thyroid tumors. TCRdb re-analyzed the PCR reads through MiXCR. This table has 43,000 or so clones, 24% appearing once. There were no patients who had received any treatment before thyroid surgery. The sequenced sample was blood. The receptors originated from a male donor with papillary thyroid cancer or a benign thyroid nodule (not recorded which). Some clones in this sample may be carry-over from other donors' samples.

This clone was observed a few times. The V and J genes are TRBV6-2 or TRBV6-3 and TRBJ2-1; tentative D call: TRBD2 (6 bases). CDR1 is MNHEY, CDR2 SVGEGT, per germline. CDR3 size: 15 residues. The V and J ends lost 4 bases and 0 bases respectively, with 10 bases between them. The DNA of the CDR3 is TGTGCCAGCAGTTTAGCGGCATACTCCTACAATGAGCAGTTCTTC. Translating it yields CASSLAAYSYNEQFF.

Details on this clone: Just one base apart from a much larger clone, this may be a read error. The same CDR3 also results from other DNA sequences found in this sample. The chain joins TRBV27 to TRBJ2-5, with 12 bases fitting TRBD2. CDR1 and CDR2 (germline): MNHEY, SMNVEV (reference sequence). The CDR3 covers 18 residues. CDR3 region: CASSSGLAGGPGQETQYF. CDR3 nucleotide sequence: TGTGCCAGCAGTTCCGGGCTAGCGGGAGGGCCTGGCCAAGAGACTCAGTACTTC.

This clone was found many times. The chain carries TRBV24-1 and TRBJ1-4, with D possibly being TRBD1 (6 bases). The germline V and J ends were trimmed by 7 bases and 3 bases, with 11 bases remaining between them. The CDR3 consists of 14 residues. Germline V lookup: CDR1 KGHDR, CDR2 SFDVKD. The CDR3 DNA reads TGTGCCACCAGCCGACAGGTTTCTAATGAAAAACTGTTTTTT. This codes for CATSRQVSNEKLFF.

The chain employs TRBV14 and TRBJ2-1; D call uncertain. Germline V CDR1 and CDR2: SGHDN, FVKESK. The CDR3 has 13 residues. Between the trimmed V and J ends, which lost 0 bases and 2 bases, there was a span of 2 bases. The CDR3 sequence is CASSQETYNEQFF. The CDR3 region has the DNA TGTGCCAGCAGCCAAGAGACCTACAATGAGCAGTTCTTC.

Remarks on this clone: A junction end diverges from the germline sequence, so it may reflect a read error. This chain connects TRBV5-1 to TRBJ2-7; 12 positions match TRBD2. The germline CDR1 and CDR2 sequences are SGHRS and YFSETQ. The CDR3 extends over 16 amino acids. CDR3 amino acids: CASIPLTSGRNYDQYF. In DNA, the CDR3 is TGCGCCAGCATCCCCCTGACTAGCGGGAGAAACTACGATCAGTACTTC.

This clone was picked up many times. The rearrangement links TRBV28 to TRBJ2-1; 10 positions match TRBD2. Trimming cost V 6 bases and J 14 bases; bases outside gene matches: 13. The germline CDR1 and CDR2 sequences are MDHEN and SYDVKM. CDR3 size: 14 residues. The CDR3 loop is CASSPAGGPKGKFF. The CDR3, as DNA: TGTGCCAGCAGCCCAGCGGGAGGGCCGAAGGGAAAGTTCTTC.

This clone is judged medium-sized. The chain's CDR3 is CASSERGGSYEQYF. As DNA, the CDR3 is TGTGCCAGCAGCGAGAGGGGTGGTAGTTACGAGCAGTACTTC. The rearrangement uses TRBV28 and TRBJ2-7; D is perhaps TRBD1 or TRBD2 (5 bases each). Trimming shortened V by 6 bases and J by 4 bases, and 16 bases separated the two germline ends. The germline V gene encodes CDR1 MDHEN and CDR2 SYDVKM. The CDR3 is 14 residues long. Full variable domain (remainder filled in from reference TRBV28 and TRBJ2-7): DVKVTQSSRYLVKRTGEKVFLECVQDMDHENMFWYRQDPGLGLRLIYFSYDVKMKEKGDIPEGYSVSREKKERFSLILESASTNQTSMYLCASSERGGSYEQYFGPGTRLTVT.

This clone was recorded many times. A much larger clone lies a single base off, so this may be a read error. This chain connects TRBV7-3 to TRBJ2-7; a weak D match, TRBD1 (6 bases). The CDR3 runs to 15 residues. Germline V lookup: CDR1 SGHTA, CDR2 FQGTGA. The CDR3 protein is CASSLDRNPSYEQHF. CDR3 in DNA: TGTGCCAGCAGCCTCGACAGGAACCCGTCCTACGAGCAGCACTTC.

This clone counts as medium-sized. This rearrangement joins TRBV12-3 or TRBV12-4 to TRBJ1-2, with unresolved D. V gave up 5 bases and J gave up 6 bases, with 10 bases separating them. CDR3 length: 12 amino acids. In DNA, the CDR3 is TGTGCCAGCAGTGCCGGATTGGATGGCTACACCTTC. Translated, it gives CASSAGLDGYTF.

The sample holds many counts of this clone. The gene calls are TRBV20-1 and TRBJ2-2, with 8 bases fitting TRBD2. The CDR3 spans 15 residues. The trim removed 3 bases at V and 8 bases at J, leaving 11 bases unmatched. The germline V gene has CDR1 DFQATT and CDR2 SNEGSKA (reference sequence). The chain's CDR3 is CSASNPAGAVGELFF. The CDR3 DNA reads as TGCAGTGCTAGTAATCCAGCGGGAGCAGTAGGGGAGCTGTTTTTT.

J is TRBJ2-7 and V is TRBV27; D not resolved. The V gene's germline CDR1 is MNHEY and CDR2 SMNVEV (reference sequence). Trimming shortened V by 7 bases and J by 6 bases, and 16 bases separated the two germline ends. There are 13 residues in the CDR3. The CDR3 sequence is CASTTQMGAEQYF. Written as DNA, the CDR3 is TGTGCCAGCACCACCCAGATGGGTGCCGAGCAGTACTTC.

This clone is medium-sized (0.01 to 0.1%) by share. This chain connects TRBV15 to TRBJ1-6; the D is unclear. The CDR3 contains 16 residues. Germline values: CDR1 LNHNV, CDR2 YYDKDF (reference sequence). V was trimmed by 3 bases and J by 10 bases, leaving 19 bases between them. The CDR3 is CATSSGPGEKGSPLHF. The CDR3, as DNA: TGTGCCACCAGCAGTGGCCCCGGGGAAAAAGGATCACCCCTCCACTTT.

This clone came up a few times. The genes are TRBV19 and TRBJ1-6, with D possibly matching TRBD1 (5 bases). CDR3 length: 15 amino acids. Trimming stripped 7 bases from V and 5 bases from J, with 15 bases between. CDR1 is LNHDA and CDR2 is SQIVND in the germline V gene (reference sequence). The CDR3 region has the DNA TGTGCCAGTACCCCACGTTGGGACCATAATTCACCCCTCCACTTT. Translated: CASTPRWDHNSPLHF.

In this sample, this clone turned up many times. The gene calls are TRBV2 and TRBJ1-1, with a tentative D call TRBD1 (6 bases). The CDR3 runs to 14 residues. Trimming removed 6 bases from V and 1 base from J, with 12 bases in between. Germline V gene data show CDR1 as SNHLY and CDR2 as FYNNEI. Here the CDR3 reads CASRDGQRNTEAFF. As DNA, the CDR3 is TGTGCCAGCAGGGACGGACAGAGGAACACTGAAGCTTTCTTT.

The genes are TRBV7-2 and TRBJ1-6; D gene ambiguous. V shed 5 bases and J shed 7 bases, with 9 bases lying between them. Germline V lookup: CDR1 SGHTA, CDR2 FQGNSA. The CDR3 loop spans 13 amino acids. The CDR3 loop reads CASSPTLNSPLHF. The CDR3 DNA reads as TGTGCCAGCAGCCCCACACTCAATTCACCCCTCCACTTT.

This clone was counted many times. This same CDR3 is encoded by further DNA sequences in the sample. The genes are TRBV28 and TRBJ1-4, with D possibly being TRBD1 (6 bases). The CDR3 extends over 15 amino acids. Germline CDR1 reads MDHEN; CDR2 reads SYDVKM. V was clipped by 6 bases and J by 8 bases, with 19 bases between them. The DNA for the CDR3 is TGTGCCAGCAGAACTATTACAGGGCTCAGGGAAAAACTGTTTTTT. It codes for CASRTITGLREKLFF.

The sample holds a few counts of this clone. At one of its ends the junction is not consistent with the germline gene, which may arise from a read error. The V and J genes are TRBV2 and TRBJ2-6; D not certain. The germline CDR1 and CDR2 sequences are SNHLY and FYNNEI. The CDR3 runs 11 residues. CDR3 loop: CASTPSNVLTF. The CDR3 nucleotides read TGTGCCAGCACCCCGTCCAACGTCCTTACTTTC.

This clone was seen many times. V gene TRBV2 combines with J gene TRBJ2-3, with D perhaps matching TRBD1 (5 bases). V was trimmed by 10 bases and J by 2 bases, leaving 10 bases between them. The CDR3 has 12 residues. CDR1 is SNHLY, CDR2 FYNNEI, per germline. The CDR3 DNA sequence: TGTGCCACTGGACACCTCACAGATACGCAGTATTTT. This sequence encodes CATGHLTDTQYF.

The rearrangement links TRBV6-4 to TRBJ2-3; 11 positions agree with TRBD2. CDR1 MRHNA and CDR2 SNTAGT come from the germline V gene. The CDR3 spans 14 residues. V shed 7 bases, J shed 6 bases, and the junction held 6 bases outside the gene matches. The CDR3 region has the DNA TGTGCCAGCACTACTAGCGGGGGACCCGATACGCAGTATTTT. This gives the protein CASTTSGGPDTQYF.

J is TRBJ2-7 and V is TRBV12-3 or TRBV12-4; D perhaps matches TRBD1 (6 bases). CDR3 length equals 14 residues. V was pared by 3 bases and J by 2 bases, with 11 bases between. CDR3 loop: CASSLGAFAYEQYF. The CDR3 bases are TGTGCCAGCAGTTTGGGGGCTTTCGCCTACGAGCAGTACTTC.

This clone was counted only a few times. Within the sample, other DNA sequences also encode this same CDR3. The V and J genes are TRBV6-1 and TRBJ1-2; the D is unclear. This CDR3 has 14 amino acids. Trimming pared 2 bases from V and 3 bases from J, leaving 10 bases between. In germline, CDR1 is MNHNS, CDR2 SASEGT. The CDR3 nucleotides read TGTGCCAGCAGTGAATCAACGAAACACTATGGCTACACCTTC. The encoded protein is CASSESTKHYGYTF.

This clone appeared a few times. This CDR3 fails to terminate in the conserved phenylalanine or tryptophan, so it likely reflects a read error. V usage is TRBV28 and J usage is TRBJ1-3; no clear D. The CDR3 spans 15 residues. V lost 4 bases, J lost 4 bases, and 14 bases lay in between. CDR1 and CDR2 from the germline V gene are MDHEN and SYDVKM. In nucleotides, the CDR3 is TGTGCCAGCAGTTCACTCGATTACTCAGGAAACACCATATATCTT. Translating it yields CASSSLDYSGNTIYL.

Here the CDR3 reads CSAGRTSHLNEQFF. In DNA form, the CDR3 reads TGCAGTGCGGGACGGACAAGCCACTTAAATGAGCAGTTCTTC. The chain uses TRBV20-1 and TRBJ2-1, with D perhaps matching TRBD1 or TRBD2 (5 bases each). V dropped 6 bases and J dropped 7 bases, with 19 bases sitting between them. Per germline, CDR1 DFQATT and CDR2 SNEGSKA (reference sequence). CDR3 length equals 14 residues.

This chain joins TRBV15 and TRBJ1-5, with 8 bases identical to TRBD1. This CDR3 contains 15 residues. Germline V CDR1 and CDR2: LNHNV, YYDKDF (reference sequence). V shed 1 base and J 4 bases; nucleotides not matched to a gene: 3. CDR3 loop: CATSRATGGNQPQHF. The CDR3 DNA reads TGTGCCACCAGCAGAGCTACAGGGGGAAATCAGCCCCAGCATTTT. Drawing the rest from reference TRBV15 and TRBJ1-5, the complete variable domain is DAMVIQNPRYQVTQFGKPVTLSCSQTLNHNVMYWYQQKSSQAPKLLFHYYDKDFNNEADTPDNFQSRRPNTSFCFLDIRSPGLGDTAMYLCATSRATGGNQPQHFGDGTRLSIL.

This clone was seen many times. This chain joins TRBV5-4 and TRBJ2-7; D gene ambiguous. CDR1 is SGHNT and CDR2 is YYREEE in the germline V gene (reference sequence). Deletions cut 0 bases from V and 6 bases from J, with 10 bases between. The CDR3 contains 13 residues. The CDR3 region is CASSLDFSGEQYF. CDR3 DNA sequence: TGTGCCAGCAGCTTGGACTTTTCAGGCGAGCAGTACTTC.